This TCR beta chain came from a study of blood T cells in healthy people across ages. Study-level findings and limits: Long-lived and aged donors differed, with more naive CD4+ cells and higher diversity in the long-lived.

Total RNA was isolated from each sample in quantities of at least 5 micrograms. The CDR3 runs 16 residues. Germline V gene sequence: CDR1 MNHEY, CDR2 SMNVEV (reference sequence). V shed 6 bases, J shed 0 bases, and the junction held 7 bases outside the gene matches. A J-beta primer mix and a sample-barcoded 5' primer were used in a second PCR of roughly 6 to 11 cycles. All cDNA molecules were each tagged by a template-switch adaptor with 12 random nucleotides. In TCRdb, the 5' RACE reads were re-called with MiXCR into one record per CDR3 protein. The profile shows around 900,000 distinct CDR3 sequences, 29% of them singletons. This clonotype was found many times. Its antigen is not identified.

The sample was blood. The chain uses TRBV27 and TRBJ2-1; TRBD1 agrees at 8 bases. This sequence originates from a woman aged 80 or over in good health. CDR3 bases: TGTGCCAGCAGACCCCGGACAGGGCACTCCTACAATGAGCAGTTCTTC. It translates to CASRPRTGHSYNEQFF.